These 10 T cell receptor beta chains were all obtained from the same sample, sequenced in a study of blood T cells in healthy people across ages. It was with a sample-barcoded 5' primer and a J-beta primer mix that a second PCR of roughly 7 to 12 cycles was run. TCRdb itself ran the 5' RACE reads through MiXCR, one entry per CDR3 protein. The top ten clones hold under 9% of a sample with 500,000 to 550,000 distinct CDR3 sequences, around 24% of them seen once. The same data also went into a second study, on T cells of mothers and their children.

Material: blood. The receptors here all came from a boy younger than 18 in good health.

This clonotype was detected a few times. This chain uses TRBV10-3 with TRBJ1-1; D gene uncertain. Germline V gene sequence: CDR1 ENHRY, CDR2 SYGVKD. This CDR3 contains 14 residues. V was cut by 6 bases and J by 2 bases, with 13 bases left in between. The CDR3 DNA reads TGTGCCATCAGCGTGGACGGTGAAAACACTGAAGCTTTCTTT. Amino acids: CAISVDGENTEAFF.

In its sample, this clonotype was seen a few times. The chain links TRBV4-2 to TRBJ2-1, with D perhaps assigned TRBD1 or TRBD2 (6 bases each). Trimming cost V 2 bases and J 0 bases, with 17 bases left between them. This CDR3 has 18 amino acids. Germline CDR1 and CDR2: LGHNA and YNFKEQ. CDR3 in amino acids: CASSQPTLGGLSYNEQFF. DNA for the CDR3: TGTGCCAGCAGCCAACCCACCTTGGGGGGCCTCTCCTACAATGAGCAGTTCTTC.

This clonotype was observed a handful of times. The chain joins TRBV7-9 to TRBJ2-1; 10 bases are shared with TRBD1. The J call could be wrong; TRBJ2-7 is a better fit for the DNA end. The CDR3 is 16 residues long. Germline CDR1 and CDR2: SEHNR and FQNEAQ (reference sequence). CDR3 residues: CASSPPGTGVWYEQYF. As DNA, the CDR3 is TGTGCCAGCAGCCCGCCGGGGACAGGGGTCTGGTACGAGCAGTACTTC.

This clonotype has a handful of counts. J is TRBJ2-5 and V is TRBV7-8, with 10 bases fitting TRBD2. Germline V gives CDR1 SGHVS, CDR2 FQNEAQ. The CDR3 length is 13 residues. Losses at the gene ends were 4 bases for V and 5 bases for J; bases not matched to a gene: 1. CDR3 in amino acids: CASSWGLAETQYF. The CDR3 DNA sequence: TGTGCCAGCAGCTGGGGACTAGCGGAGACCCAGTACTTC.

This clonotype was picked up a small number of times. The genes are TRBV4-2 and TRBJ1-3; D gene uncertain. The CDR3 totals 16 residues. In germline, CDR1 is LGHNA, CDR2 YNFKEQ. Trimming took off 0 bases at V and 0 bases at J, with 9 bases between the two ends. The CDR3, as DNA: TGTGCCAGCAGCCAAGATCTGCAGATCTCTGGAAACACCATATATTTT. As protein: CASSQDLQISGNTIYF.

The genes are TRBV10-3 and TRBJ1-5; 7 positions match TRBD1. V lost 2 bases to trimming and J lost 7 bases; unmatched junction nucleotides: 8. The CDR3 covers 15 residues. From germline, CDR1 is ENHRY and CDR2 SYGVKD. DNA for the CDR3: TGTGCCATCAGTGAGACAGGGGTGGTCGGACAGCCCCAGCATTTT. This translates into CAISETGVVGQPQHF.

This clonotype was seen ten or more times. The chain recombines TRBV11-2 with TRBJ1-6, with TRBD1 as a possible D gene (5 bases). Germline V gene data show CDR1 as SGHAT and CDR2 as FQNNGV. The V end lost 0 bases, the J end lost 9 bases, and 21 bases lay between the germline ends. The CDR3 length is 18 residues. CDR3 bases: TGTGCCAGCAGCTTAGACGGGGCAGGGATCCCACCGGGTTCACCCCTCCACTTT. Its protein product is CASSLDGAGIPPGSPLHF.

V gene TRBV28 combines with J gene TRBJ2-5; 10 bases are a match to TRBD2. The CDR3 consists of 14 residues. CDR1 is MDHEN and CDR2 is SYDVKM in the germline V gene. J was trimmed by 3 bases and V by 8 bases; bases with no gene match: 6. The CDR3 loop is CASPNSGRKETQYF. The CDR3 DNA sequence: TGTGCCAGCCCAAATAGCGGGAGGAAAGAGACCCAGTACTTC. The entire variable domain, with the rest obtained from reference TRBV28 and TRBJ2-5, is as follows: DVKVTQSSRYLVKRTGEKVFLECVQDMDHENMFWYRQDPGLGLRLIYFSYDVKMKEKGDIPEGYSVSREKKERFSLILESASTNQTSMYLCASPNSGRKETQYFGPGTRLLVL.

Only a few counts were recorded for this clonotype. The junction shows a germline mismatch at one end, possibly a read error. The chain uses TRBV7-2 and TRBJ2-7, with D unclear. The CDR3 covers 13 residues. Per germline, CDR1 SGHTA and CDR2 FQGNSA. For the CDR3, the DNA is TGTGTCAGCAGCTTAGCAACTCAGTACGAGCAGTACTTC. Protein sequence: CVSSLATQYEQYF.

The chain combines TRBV6-2 or TRBV6-3 with TRBJ2-7, with TRBD1 matching over 7 bases. In germline, CDR1 is MNHEY, CDR2 SVGEGT. The CDR3 loop spans 13 amino acids. The V gene end was trimmed by 7 bases and the J gene end by 5 bases; junction bases not matched to a gene: 8. The CDR3 nucleotides read TGTGCCAGCAACCGACAGGGTAGCCACGAGCAGTACTTC. As protein: CASNRQGSHEQYF.